This TCR beta chain came from a study of OX40 agonist ivuxolimab in advanced cancers. Trimming took off 4 bases at V and 0 bases at J, with 13 bases between the two ends. Germline CDR1 and CDR2: SGHVS and FQNEAQ. The CDR3 totals 15 residues. Repertoires were generated with immunoSEQ multiplex PCR, while TCRdb's copy carries only in-frame clones and drops some. The sample shows over 15,000 clones, about 90% of them seen only once. At cycle 4 day 1, cycle 7 day 1, and baseline, blood was sampled. The source is an adult with an advanced solid tumor such as melanoma, head and neck, liver or kidney cancer. The J gene is TRBJ2-7, the V gene TRBV7-8, with a weak D call TRBD1 (5 bases). The input for sequencing was CD4+ or CD8+ T cells sorted from blood, taken in a trial of the OX40 agonist ivuxolimab. For the CDR3, the DNA is TGTGCCAGCAGCTACAGGACGGTGAGCTCCTACGAGCAGTACTTC. This translates into CASSYRTVSSYEQYF.